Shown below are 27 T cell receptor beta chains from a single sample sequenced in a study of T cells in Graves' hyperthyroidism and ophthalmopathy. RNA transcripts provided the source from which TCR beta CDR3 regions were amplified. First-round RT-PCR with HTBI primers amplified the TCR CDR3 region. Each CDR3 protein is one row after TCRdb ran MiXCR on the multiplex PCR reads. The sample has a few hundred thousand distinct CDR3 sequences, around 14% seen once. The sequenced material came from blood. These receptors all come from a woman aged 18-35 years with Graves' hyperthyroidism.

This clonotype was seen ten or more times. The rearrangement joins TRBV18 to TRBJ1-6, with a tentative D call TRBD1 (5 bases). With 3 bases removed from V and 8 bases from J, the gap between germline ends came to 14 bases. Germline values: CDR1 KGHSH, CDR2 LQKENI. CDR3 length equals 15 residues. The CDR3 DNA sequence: TGTGCCAGCTCACCTCAGGCGGGAGGGGATTCACCCCTCCACTTT. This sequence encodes CASSPQAGGDSPLHF.

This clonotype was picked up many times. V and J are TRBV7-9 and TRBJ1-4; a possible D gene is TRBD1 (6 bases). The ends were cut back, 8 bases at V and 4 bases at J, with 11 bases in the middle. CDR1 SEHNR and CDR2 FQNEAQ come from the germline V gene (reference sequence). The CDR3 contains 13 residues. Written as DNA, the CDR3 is TGTGCCAGCGTGGACAGTCTTAATGAAAAACTGTTTTTT. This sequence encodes CASVDSLNEKLFF.

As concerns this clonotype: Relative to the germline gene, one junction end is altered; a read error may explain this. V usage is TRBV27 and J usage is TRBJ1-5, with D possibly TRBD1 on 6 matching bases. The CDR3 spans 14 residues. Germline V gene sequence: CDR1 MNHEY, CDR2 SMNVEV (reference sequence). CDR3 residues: CASGLSGGNQPQHF. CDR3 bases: TGTGCCAGCGGTTTATCAGGGGGCAATCAGCCCCAGCATTTT.

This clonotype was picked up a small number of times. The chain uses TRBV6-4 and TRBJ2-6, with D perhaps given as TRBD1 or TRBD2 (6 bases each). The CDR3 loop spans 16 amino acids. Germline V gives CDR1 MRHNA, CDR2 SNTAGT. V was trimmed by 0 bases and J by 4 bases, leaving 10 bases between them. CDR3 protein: CASSDSRGPGANVLTF. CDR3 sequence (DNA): TGTGCCAGCAGTGACTCTCGGGGGCCCGGGGCCAACGTCCTGACTTTC.

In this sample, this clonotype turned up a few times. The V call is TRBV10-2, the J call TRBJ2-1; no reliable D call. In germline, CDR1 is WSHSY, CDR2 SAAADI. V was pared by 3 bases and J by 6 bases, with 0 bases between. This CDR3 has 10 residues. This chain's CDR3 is CASSDNEQFF. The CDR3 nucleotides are TGCGCCAGCAGTGACAATGAGCAGTTCTTC.

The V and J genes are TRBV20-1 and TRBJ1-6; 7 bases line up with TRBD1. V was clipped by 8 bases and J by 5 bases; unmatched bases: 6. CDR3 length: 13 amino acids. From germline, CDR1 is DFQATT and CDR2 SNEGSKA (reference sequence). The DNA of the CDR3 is TGCAGTCCCAAACAGGGGCATAATTCACCCCTCCACTTT. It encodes CSPKQGHNSPLHF.

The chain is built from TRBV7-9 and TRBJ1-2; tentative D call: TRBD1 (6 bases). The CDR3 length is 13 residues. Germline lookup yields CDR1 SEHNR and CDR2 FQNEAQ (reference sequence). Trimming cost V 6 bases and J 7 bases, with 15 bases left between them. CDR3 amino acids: CASSAGDYLGYTF. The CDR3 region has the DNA TGTGCCAGCAGTGCAGGGGATTACCTTGGCTACACCTTC.

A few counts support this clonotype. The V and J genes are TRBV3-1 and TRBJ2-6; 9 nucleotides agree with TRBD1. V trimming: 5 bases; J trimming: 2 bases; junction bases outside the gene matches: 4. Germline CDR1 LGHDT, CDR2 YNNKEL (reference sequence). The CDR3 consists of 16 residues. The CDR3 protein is CASSFTGGAGANVLTF. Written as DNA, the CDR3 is TGTGCCAGCAGCTTCACAGGGGGCGCTGGGGCCAACGTCCTGACTTTC.

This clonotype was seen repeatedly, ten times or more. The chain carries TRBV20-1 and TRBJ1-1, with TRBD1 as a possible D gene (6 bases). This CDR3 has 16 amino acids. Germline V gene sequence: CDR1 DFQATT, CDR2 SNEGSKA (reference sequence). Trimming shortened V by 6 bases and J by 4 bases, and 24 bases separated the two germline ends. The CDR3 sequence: CSATEGHLGPSTEAFF. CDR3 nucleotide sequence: TGCAGTGCCACGGAGGGACACTTGGGGCCATCCACTGAAGCTTTCTTT.

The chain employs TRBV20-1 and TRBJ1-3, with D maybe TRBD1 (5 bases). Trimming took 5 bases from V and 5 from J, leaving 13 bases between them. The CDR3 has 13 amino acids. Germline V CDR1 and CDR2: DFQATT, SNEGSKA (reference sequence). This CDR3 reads CSARADRRNTIYF. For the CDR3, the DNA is TGCAGTGCTCGGGCCGACAGAAGAAACACCATATATTTT.

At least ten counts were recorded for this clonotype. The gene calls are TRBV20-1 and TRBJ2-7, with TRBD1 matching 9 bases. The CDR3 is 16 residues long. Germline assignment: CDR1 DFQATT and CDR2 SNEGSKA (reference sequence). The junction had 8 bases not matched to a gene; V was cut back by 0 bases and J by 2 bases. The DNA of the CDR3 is TGCAGTGCTAGAGATCCCACGAACAGGGGGCCCTACGAGCAGTACTTC. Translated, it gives CSARDPTNRGPYEQYF.

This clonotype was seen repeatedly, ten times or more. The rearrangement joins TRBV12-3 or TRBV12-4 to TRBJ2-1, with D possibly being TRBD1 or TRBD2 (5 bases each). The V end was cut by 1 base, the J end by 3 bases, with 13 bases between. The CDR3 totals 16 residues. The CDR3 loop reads CASSLVRRGVYNEQFF. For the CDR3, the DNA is TGTGCCAGCAGTTTAGTTCGGAGAGGGGTCTACAATGAGCAGTTCTTC.

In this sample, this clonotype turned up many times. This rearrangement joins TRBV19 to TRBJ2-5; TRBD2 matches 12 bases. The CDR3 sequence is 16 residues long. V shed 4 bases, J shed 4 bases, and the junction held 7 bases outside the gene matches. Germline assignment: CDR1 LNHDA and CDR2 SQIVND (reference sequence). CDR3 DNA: TGTGCCAGTAGTAGTGGACTAGCGGGACCGGGAGAGACCCAGTACTTC. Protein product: CASSSGLAGPGETQYF.

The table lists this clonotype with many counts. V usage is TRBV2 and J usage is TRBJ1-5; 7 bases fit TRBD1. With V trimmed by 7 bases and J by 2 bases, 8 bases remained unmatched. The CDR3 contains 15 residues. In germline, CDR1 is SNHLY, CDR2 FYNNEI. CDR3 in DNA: TGTGCCAGCACTTTTACAGGGGAAGGCAATCAGCCCCAGCATTTT. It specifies CASTFTGEGNQPQHF.

The CDR3 DNA sequence: TGTGCCAGCAGTAAGACTAGCGGGGGGCCAGATACGCAGTATTTT. It specifies CASSKTSGGPDTQYF. V gene TRBV6-4 combines with J gene TRBJ2-3; 13 positions agree with TRBD2. J was trimmed by 4 bases and V by 5 bases; bases with no gene match: 3. Germline values: CDR1 MRHNA, CDR2 SNTAGT. This CDR3 region has 15 residues.

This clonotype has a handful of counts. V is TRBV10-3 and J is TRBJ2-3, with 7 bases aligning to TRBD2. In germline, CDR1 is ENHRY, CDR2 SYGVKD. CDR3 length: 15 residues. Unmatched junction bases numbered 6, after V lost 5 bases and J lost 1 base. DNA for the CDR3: TGTGCCATCAGTTCCGGCGGGAGTGGCACAGATACGCAGTATTTT. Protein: CAISSGGSGTDTQYF.

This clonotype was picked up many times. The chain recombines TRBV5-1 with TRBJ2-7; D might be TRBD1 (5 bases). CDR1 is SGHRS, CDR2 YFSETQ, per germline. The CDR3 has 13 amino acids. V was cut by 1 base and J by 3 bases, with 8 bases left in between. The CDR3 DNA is TGCGCCAGCAGCTTGACAGGAAACTACGAGCAGTACTTC. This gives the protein CASSLTGNYEQYF.

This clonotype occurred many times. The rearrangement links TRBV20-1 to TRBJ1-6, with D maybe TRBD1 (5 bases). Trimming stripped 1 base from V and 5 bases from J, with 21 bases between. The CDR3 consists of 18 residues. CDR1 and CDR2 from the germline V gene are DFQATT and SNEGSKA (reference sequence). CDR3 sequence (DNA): TGCAGTGCTAGAGTCTGGGAGCAGGGAGGAGGGAATAATTCACCCCTCCACTTT. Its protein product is CSARVWEQGGGNNSPLHF.

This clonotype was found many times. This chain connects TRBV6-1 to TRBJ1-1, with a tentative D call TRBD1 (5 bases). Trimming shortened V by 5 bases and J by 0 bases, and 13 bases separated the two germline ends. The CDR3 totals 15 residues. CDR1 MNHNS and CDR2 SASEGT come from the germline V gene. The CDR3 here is CASSPAGVLNTEAFF. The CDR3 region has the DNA TGTGCCAGCAGTCCGGCGGGGGTTCTGAACACTGAAGCTTTCTTT.

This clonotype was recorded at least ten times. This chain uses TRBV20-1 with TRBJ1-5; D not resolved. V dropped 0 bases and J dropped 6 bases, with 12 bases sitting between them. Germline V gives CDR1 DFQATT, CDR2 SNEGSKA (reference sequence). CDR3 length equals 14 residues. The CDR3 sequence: CSARDVGRGQPQHF. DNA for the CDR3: TGCAGTGCTAGAGATGTAGGGAGAGGTCAGCCCCAGCATTTT.

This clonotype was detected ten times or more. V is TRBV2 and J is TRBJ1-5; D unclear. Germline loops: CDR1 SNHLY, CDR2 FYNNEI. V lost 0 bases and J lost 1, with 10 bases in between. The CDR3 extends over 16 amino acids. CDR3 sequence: CASSEAPGSSNQPQHF. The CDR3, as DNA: TGTGCCAGCAGTGAAGCACCCGGGTCCAGCAATCAGCCCCAGCATTTT.

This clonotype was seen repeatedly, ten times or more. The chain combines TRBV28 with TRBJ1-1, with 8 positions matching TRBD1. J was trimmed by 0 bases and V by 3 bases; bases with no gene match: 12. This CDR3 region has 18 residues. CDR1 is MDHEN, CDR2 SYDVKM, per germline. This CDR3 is CASSFRAGTGVMNTEAFF. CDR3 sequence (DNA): TGTGCCAGCAGTTTTCGTGCCGGGACAGGCGTTATGAACACTGAAGCTTTCTTT.

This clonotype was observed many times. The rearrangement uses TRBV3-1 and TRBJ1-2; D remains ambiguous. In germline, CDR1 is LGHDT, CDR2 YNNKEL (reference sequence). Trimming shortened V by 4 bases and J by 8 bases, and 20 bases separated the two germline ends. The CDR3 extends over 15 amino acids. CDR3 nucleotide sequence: TGTGCCAGCAGCCCGATGAGACCCGGCCCACAAGGCTACACCTTC. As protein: CASSPMRPGPQGYTF.

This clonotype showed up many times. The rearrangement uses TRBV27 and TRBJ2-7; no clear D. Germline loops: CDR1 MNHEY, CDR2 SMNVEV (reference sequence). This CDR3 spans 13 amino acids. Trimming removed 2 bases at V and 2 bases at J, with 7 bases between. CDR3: CASSLRPTYEQYF. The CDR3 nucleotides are TGTGCCAGCAGTTTAAGGCCGACCTACGAGCAGTACTTC.

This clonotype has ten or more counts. Here the CDR3 reads CASSDPGAAGGPIEQFF. The CDR3 DNA follows: TGTGCCAGCAGTGACCCCGGCGCAGCGGGAGGGCCGATTGAGCAGTTCTTC. This chain links TRBV6-1 with TRBJ2-1, with 10 positions matching TRBD2. The germline gives CDR1 MNHNS, CDR2 SASEGT. V shed 3 bases, J shed 9 bases, and the junction held 14 bases outside the gene matches. The CDR3 consists of 17 residues.

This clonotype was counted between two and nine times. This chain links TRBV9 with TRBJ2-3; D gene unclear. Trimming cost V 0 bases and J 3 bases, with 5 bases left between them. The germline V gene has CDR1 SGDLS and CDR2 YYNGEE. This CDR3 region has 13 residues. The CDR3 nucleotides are TGTGCCAGCAGCGTAGTTGATACAGATACGCAGTATTTT. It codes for CASSVVDTDTQYF.

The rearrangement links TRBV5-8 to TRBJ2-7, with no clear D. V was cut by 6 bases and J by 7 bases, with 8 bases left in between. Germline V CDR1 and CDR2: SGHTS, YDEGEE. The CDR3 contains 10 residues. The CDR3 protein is CASNLGEQYF. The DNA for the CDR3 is TGTGCCAGCAACCTTGGTGAGCAGTACTTC.